The 25 T cell receptor beta chains reported below all come from one sample, sequenced in a study of blood T cell repertoires in COVID-19 (TCRdb year 2020). Preparation of the library involved the immunoSEQ multiplex PCR assay. TCRdb obtained this table from immuneACCESS and retained in-frame rearrangements with V and J assigned. These tables miss some clones; where compared with another copy, unresolved V genes account for less than half of the shortfall, and the remainder is unexplained. This sample holds a few hundred thousand clones; approximately 92% were observed only once. The biggest ten clones account for 2% to 3% of the sample. The specimen was peripheral blood. These receptors were taken from a person aged 18 to 29 with COVID-19, enrolled during active disease.

This clone has a handful of counts. J is TRBJ2-7 and V is TRBV3-1 (or the pseudogene TRBV3-2); 10 bases agree with TRBD2. Losses at the gene ends were 7 bases for V and 7 bases for J; bases not matched to a gene: 10. Germline CDR1 and CDR2: LGHDT and YNNKEL (reference sequence). CDR3 length equals 14 residues. The CDR3 spells CASKESGRESEQYF. CDR3 nucleotides: TGTGCCAGCAAGGAGAGCGGGAGGGAAAGTGAGCAGTACTTC.

The J gene is TRBJ2-7, the V gene TRBV7-9; TRBD2 agrees at 12 bases. Per germline, CDR1 SEHNR and CDR2 FQNEAQ (reference sequence). With V trimmed by 5 bases and J by 10 bases, 12 bases remained unmatched. The CDR3 covers 15 residues. The CDR3 DNA is TGTGCCAGCAGCACGACTAGCGGGAGTCCTAATCTTCAGTACTTC. Protein sequence: CASSTTSGSPNLQYF.

This rearrangement joins TRBV12-3 or TRBV12-4 to TRBJ1-1, with 8 positions matching TRBD1. The V segment lost 6 bases and the J segment 11 bases; nucleotides outside the gene matches: 5. The CDR3 runs to 11 residues. In nucleotides, the CDR3 is TGTGCCAGCAGCCAGGGGGCCGGGGCTTTCTTT. It codes for CASSQGAGAFF.

Regarding this clone: Within the sample, other DNA sequences also encode this same CDR3. The gene calls are TRBV5-1 and TRBJ2-1; D call uncertain. The CDR3 spans 11 residues. V shed 1 base and J shed 7 bases, with 3 bases lying between them. Looked up from germline, CDR1 is SGHRS and CDR2 is YFSETQ. CDR3 DNA sequence: TGCGCCAGCAGCTTGCAGAATGAGCAGTTCTTC. As protein: CASSLQNEQFF.

This clone was seen just once. Other DNA sequences of this sample code for an identical CDR3. The CDR3 bases are TGTGCCAGCAGCTTAAGTAGAACAGATACGCAGTATTTT. Its protein is CASSLSRTDTQYF. This sequence joins TRBV7-2 and TRBJ2-3, with unresolved D. The CDR3 runs to 13 residues. The germline gives CDR1 SGHTA, CDR2 FQGNSA. V was cut by 2 bases and J by 3 bases, with 6 bases left in between.

The chain employs TRBV6-2 or TRBV6-3 and TRBJ2-7; 7 bases align to TRBD1. V lost 6 bases to trimming and J lost 0 bases; unmatched junction nucleotides: 8. Germline assignment: CDR1 MNHEY and CDR2 SVGEGT. The CDR3 runs 15 residues. DNA of the CDR3: TGTGCCAGCAGCGACCGGGACAGCAGCTCCTACGAGCAGTACTTC. Translation gives CASSDRDSSSYEQYF.

The J gene is TRBJ2-4, the V gene TRBV25-1; the match to TRBD2 covers 7 bases. The CDR3 spans 15 residues. V lost 2 bases and J lost 3; bases outside the gene matches: 4. Germline-derived CDR1 and CDR2 are MGHDK and SYGVNS. CDR3 residues: CASSEPGGLKNIQYF. CDR3 nucleotides: TGTGCCAGCAGTGAACCGGGAGGACTCAAAAACATTCAGTACTTC.

The rearrangement uses TRBV7-9 and TRBJ2-6; no definite D call. The germline V and J ends were trimmed by 4 bases and 4 bases, with 8 bases remaining between them. CDR1 and CDR2 from the germline V gene are SEHNR and FQNEAQ (reference sequence). There are 14 residues in the CDR3. The CDR3 protein is CASSSNQGANVLTF. The CDR3, as DNA: TGTGCCAGCAGCTCAAACCAGGGGGCCAACGTCCTGACTTTC.

The chain combines TRBV4-3 with TRBJ2-7; 7 nucleotides agree with TRBD1. Trimming took 4 bases from V and 2 from J; bases not matched to a gene: 11. The germline V gene encodes CDR1 LGHNA and CDR2 YSLEER. The CDR3 is 16 residues long. The CDR3 DNA sequence: TGCGCCAGCAGCCGCTACCGGGACAGCCCTACCTACGAGCAGTACTTC. Translated: CASSRYRDSPTYEQYF.

The rearrangement uses TRBV5-1 and TRBJ2-7, with D perhaps TRBD2 (5 bases). Trimming left V 0 bases short and J 6 bases short, with 10 bases between. The V gene's germline CDR1 is SGHRS and CDR2 YFSETQ. This CDR3 spans 13 amino acids. DNA of the CDR3: TGCGCCAGCAGCTTGGGTCCGGGGAGCGAGCAGTACTTC. Its protein is CASSLGPGSEQYF.

The gene calls are TRBV5-6 and TRBJ2-7; possible D gene TRBD1, 7 bases. CDR1 is SGHDT, CDR2 YYEEEE, per germline. This CDR3 has 14 amino acids. With 6 bases removed from V and 0 bases from J, the gap between germline ends came to 13 bases. CDR3 sequence reads: CASNPGGGSYEQYF. CDR3 sequence (DNA): TGTGCCAGCAACCCAGGGGGAGGCTCCTACGAGCAGTACTTC. The whole variable domain, filled in from reference TRBV5-6 and TRBJ2-7, reads DAGVTQSPTHLIKTRGQQVTLRCSPKSGHDTVSWYQQALGQGPQFIFQYYEEEERQRGNFPDRFSGHQFPNYSSELNVNALLLGDSALYLCASNPGGGSYEQYFGPGTRLTVT.

With respect to this clone: Other DNA sequences from this sample encode an identical CDR3 as well. The chain recombines TRBV18 with TRBJ1-3; D remains ambiguous. Germline values: CDR1 KGHSH, CDR2 LQKENI. The CDR3 spans 13 residues. Trimming removed 2 bases from V and 3 bases from J, with 5 bases in between. CDR3 DNA: TGTGCCAGCTCACCAGGTAGTGGAAACACCATATATTTT. It translates to CASSPGSGNTIYF. Using reference TRBV18 and TRBJ1-3 for the parts outside the CDR3, the full variable domain is NAGVMQNPRHLVRRRGQEARLRCSPMKGHSHVYWYRQLPEEGLKFMVYLQKENIIDESGMPKERFSAEFPKEGPSILRIQQVVRGDSAAYFCASSPGSGNTIYFGEGSWLTVV.

The chain is built from TRBV5-1 and TRBJ1-2; unclear D gene. The CDR3 has 15 residues. Per the germline V gene, CDR1 is SGHRS and CDR2 is YFSETQ. V gave up 0 bases and J gave up 8 bases, with 17 bases separating them. The CDR3 sequence is CASSLDLSLSKGYTF. The CDR3 DNA sequence: TGCGCCAGCAGCTTGGACCTATCCTTAAGTAAAGGCTACACCTTC.

V usage is TRBV7-9 and J usage is TRBJ1-2; D uncertain. With 1 base removed from V and 4 bases from J, the gap between germline ends came to 13 bases. CDR1 is SEHNR, CDR2 FQNEAQ, per germline (reference sequence). The CDR3 runs to 15 residues. The CDR3 sequence is CASSLVPEKTYGYTF. Here the CDR3 DNA reads TGTGCCAGCAGCTTAGTACCGGAGAAGACCTATGGCTACACCTTC.

This clone appeared once. The chain uses TRBV9 and TRBJ1-5, with D perhaps TRBD1 (5 bases). From germline, CDR1 is SGDLS and CDR2 YYNGEE. The CDR3 is made up of 16 amino acids. V was trimmed by 3 bases and J by 2 bases, leaving 15 bases between them. CDR3 coding DNA: TGTGCCAGCAGCGCCGACGGCAGGGTCGGCAATCAGCCCCAGCATTTT. Its translation: CASSADGRVGNQPQHF. Combining the CDR3 with reference TRBV9 and TRBJ1-5 gives the whole variable domain DSGVTQTPKHLITATGQRVTLRCSPRSGDLSVYWYQQSLDQGLQFLIQYYNGEERAKGNILERFSAQQFPDLHSELNLSSLELGDSALYFCASSADGRVGNQPQHFGDGTRLSIL.

This clone occurred once. The rearrangement links TRBV27 to TRBJ1-5; a weak D match, TRBD1 (6 bases). V lost 6 bases and J lost 5, with 14 bases in between. The CDR3 runs to 14 residues. The germline CDR1 and CDR2 sequences are MNHEY and SMNVEV (reference sequence). CDR3 region: CASRGVQGYQPQHF. CDR3 sequence (DNA): TGTGCCAGCAGAGGGGTACAGGGTTATCAGCCCCAGCATTTT.

The chain links TRBV27 to TRBJ2-5; D gene uncertain. V was trimmed by 3 bases and J by 1 base, leaving 12 bases between them. The CDR3 is made up of 15 amino acids. Germline V lookup: CDR1 MNHEY, CDR2 SMNVEV (reference sequence). The DNA for the CDR3 is TGTGCCAGCAGTTTGCGGTCCGGTGTCCAAGAGACCCAGTACTTC. Protein: CASSLRSGVQETQYF.

The chain combines TRBV20-1 with TRBJ2-3, with 10 bases that match TRBD2. Germline CDR1 and CDR2: DFQATT and SNEGSKA (reference sequence). The length of the CDR3 is 16 residues. The V and J ends lost 3 bases and 2 bases, in that order; junction bases with no gene match: 8. DNA for the CDR3: TGCAGTGCTAGTCCCCTAGCGGGAGTCTACACAGATACGCAGTATTTT. Amino acids: CSASPLAGVYTDTQYF.

V usage is TRBV2 and J usage is TRBJ1-2; 10 bases are a match to TRBD1. Germline V gene lookup returns CDR1 SNHLY and CDR2 FYNNEI. Trimming cost V 4 bases and J 7 bases; bases outside gene matches: 3. CDR3 length: 13 amino acids. The CDR3 is CASSGTGGFGYTF. In DNA form, the CDR3 reads TGTGCCAGCAGTGGGACAGGGGGTTTTGGCTACACCTTC.

The gene calls are TRBV5-6 and TRBJ2-5; 9 bases align to TRBD2. This CDR3 spans 16 amino acids. V gave up 3 bases and J gave up 5 bases; unmatched junction bases: 11. CDR1 and CDR2 from the germline V gene are SGHDT and YYEEEE. In DNA, the CDR3 is TGTGCCAGCAGCTCTGATAGCGGGAGTCCCCCCGAGACCCAGTACTTC. This translates into CASSSDSGSPPETQYF.

J is TRBJ1-4 and V is TRBV21-1; the DNA was not used to check the table's D call, TRBD1. TRBV21-1 is given as a pseudogene. The CDR3 contains 16 residues. The CDR3 bases are TGTGCCAGCAGCAGACCCGTCAGGGGGCATGGGGAAAAACTGTTTTTT. Its translation is CASSRPVRGHGEKLFF.

This sequence joins TRBV29-1 and TRBJ2-4; the D gene is possibly TRBD2 (6 bases). The CDR3 length is 14 residues. V gave up 5 bases and J gave up 5 bases, with 16 bases separating them. The germline V gene has CDR1 SQVTM and CDR2 ANQGSEA. In DNA, the CDR3 is TGCAGCGTTTTAGGCGTGGAGGGCCAAAACATTCAGTACTTC. Translating it yields CSVLGVEGQNIQYF.

This clone was detected only a few times. The chain uses TRBV21-1 and TRBJ1-5. TRBV21-1 is labeled a pseudogene. The CDR3 sequence is 12 residues long. As DNA, the CDR3 is TGTGCCAGCAGCAAAGAGCGGAAGCCCCAGCATTTT. Residues: CASSKERKPQHF.

The V and J genes are TRBV7-6 and TRBJ2-2; no clear D gene. The V end was cut by 3 bases, the J end by 8 bases, with 7 bases between. The germline CDR1 and CDR2 sequences are SGHVS and FNYEAQ. The CDR3 sequence is 12 residues long. CDR3 region: CASSFKTGELFF. CDR3 DNA: TGTGCCAGCAGCTTTAAGACAGGGGAGCTGTTTTTT. The whole variable domain, remainder taken from reference TRBV7-6 and TRBJ2-2, is GAGVSQSPRYKVTKRGQDVALRCDPISGHVSLYWYRQALGQGPEFLTYFNYEAQQDKSGLPNDRFSAERPEGSISTLTIQRTEQRDSAMYRCASSFKTGELFFGEGSRLTVL.

The chain joins TRBV6-2 or TRBV6-3 to TRBJ2-7; 11 bases are a match to TRBD2. Per the germline V gene, CDR1 is MNHEY and CDR2 is SVGEGT. The ends lost 2 bases at V and 5 bases at J; junction bases unmatched: 14. The CDR3 has 18 residues. CDR3 loop: CASSYVPLTSGRSHEQYF. CDR3 sequence (DNA): TGTGCCAGCAGTTACGTCCCTCTCACTAGCGGGAGATCCCACGAGCAGTACTTC.